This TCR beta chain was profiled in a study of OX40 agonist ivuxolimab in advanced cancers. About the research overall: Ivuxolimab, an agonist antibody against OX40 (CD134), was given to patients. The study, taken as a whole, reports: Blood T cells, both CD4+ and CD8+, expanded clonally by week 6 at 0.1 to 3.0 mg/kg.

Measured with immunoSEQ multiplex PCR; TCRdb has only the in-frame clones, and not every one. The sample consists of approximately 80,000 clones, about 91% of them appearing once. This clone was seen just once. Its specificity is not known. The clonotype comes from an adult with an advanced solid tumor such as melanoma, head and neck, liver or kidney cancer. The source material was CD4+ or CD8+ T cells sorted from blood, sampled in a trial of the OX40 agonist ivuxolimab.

CDR3 loop: CASSESGNYGYTF. As DNA, the CDR3 is TGTGCCAGCAGTGAGTCGGGGAACTATGGCTACACCTTC. The chain employs TRBV6-4 and TRBJ1-2; D is unresolved. Germline CDR1 MRHNA, CDR2 SNTAGT. The CDR3 sequence is 13 residues long. V was shortened by 3 bases and J by 2 bases, with 7 bases between the two germline ends.